Each of the 27 T cell receptor beta chains below was sequenced from the same sample in a study of T-cell memory formation after mild COVID-19. TCRdb ran MiXCR on the 5' RACE reads and lists one entry per CDR3 protein. The table has just under 550,000 distinct CDR3 sequences, 20% seen once. Sequencing used PBMCs or a T cell subset sorted from them (not recorded which). All receptors come from an adult woman who had mild COVID-19 (a few samples of this study predate the infection). Cell type and time point are not known.

V is TRBV19 and J is TRBJ1-1, with a possible D match to TRBD1 (6 bases). Germline V gene sequence: CDR1 LNHDA, CDR2 SQIVND (reference sequence). The CDR3 consists of 16 residues. V shed 5 bases and J shed 3 bases, with 19 bases lying between them. The CDR3 protein is CASSPDRGAGDTEAFF. The CDR3 coding sequence is TGTGCCAGTAGTCCAGATCGGGGGGCTGGGGACACTGAAGCTTTCTTT.

This clonotype appeared many times. The genes are TRBV5-1 and TRBJ2-7, with 8 bases matching TRBD1. The CDR3 loop spans 16 amino acids. Germline V gene data show CDR1 as SGHRS and CDR2 as YFSETQ. The V and J ends lost 0 bases and 3 bases, in that order; junction bases with no gene match: 8. The CDR3 DNA reads as TGCGCCAGCAGCTTGGAGACAGGGGCATCATACTACGAGCAGTACTTC. Its protein is CASSLETGASYYEQYF.

The gene calls are TRBV18 and TRBJ2-7; the D call may be TRBD1 or TRBD2 (5 bases each). V was pared by 1 base and J by 2 bases, with 9 bases between. Per germline, CDR1 KGHSH and CDR2 LQKENI. The length of the CDR3 is 14 residues. DNA for the CDR3: TGTGCCAGCTCACCACGGGGGTACCCCTACGAGCAGTACTTC. Amino acids: CASSPRGYPYEQYF.

The rearrangement uses TRBV7-2 and TRBJ2-7, with D unclear. Germline V gene data show CDR1 as SGHTA and CDR2 as FQGNSA. Trimming left V 4 bases short and J 3 bases short, with 10 bases between. The CDR3 totals 13 residues. The CDR3 coding sequence is TGTGCCAGCAGCTCCCGGAAGGTCTACGAGCAGTACTTC. Amino acid sequence: CASSSRKVYEQYF.

This rearrangement joins TRBV18 to TRBJ1-1; the D gene is possibly TRBD1 (5 bases). V was shortened by 2 bases and J by 1 base, with 11 bases between the two germline ends. Germline values: CDR1 KGHSH, CDR2 LQKENI. CDR3 length equals 15 residues. CDR3 DNA: TGTGCCAGCTCACCAATGGAGGGGAAGAACACTGAAGCTTTCTTT. This encodes CASSPMEGKNTEAFF.

This clonotype was seen ten or more times. The rearrangement uses TRBV5-6 and TRBJ2-7; D gene ambiguous. Germline values: CDR1 SGHDT, CDR2 YYEEEE. The length of the CDR3 is 13 residues. The V end lost 2 bases, the J end lost 3 bases, and 9 bases lay between the germline ends. The DNA for the CDR3 is TGTGCCAGCAGCTTTGCAGGAAACTACGAGCAGTACTTC. Amino acids: CASSFAGNYEQYF.

This chain links TRBV25-1 with TRBJ2-1; 8 bases align to TRBD1. Germline V lookup: CDR1 MGHDK, CDR2 SYGVNS. The CDR3 is 18 residues long. The trim removed 3 bases at V and 4 bases at J, leaving 14 bases unmatched. The CDR3 here is CASSDMGTGQAQYNEQFF. In nucleotides, the CDR3 is TGTGCCAGCAGTGATATGGGGACGGGACAGGCCCAGTACAATGAGCAGTTCTTC.

The sample holds a few counts of this clonotype. This chain joins TRBV5-1 and TRBJ1-1; TRBD1 matches 7 bases. This CDR3 is built from 15 residues. The germline gives CDR1 SGHRS, CDR2 YFSETQ. With 0 bases clipped from V and 0 bases from J, the junction kept 2 bases outside the gene matches. The CDR3 spells CASSLEGQLNTEAFF. CDR3 DNA: TGCGCCAGCAGCTTGGAGGGACAGCTGAACACTGAAGCTTTCTTT.

This rearrangement joins TRBV5-1 to TRBJ2-7; D possibly corresponds to TRBD2 (6 bases). From germline, CDR1 is SGHRS and CDR2 YFSETQ. V lost 1 base and J 1 base, leaving 12 bases between the germline ends. The CDR3 has 15 amino acids. The CDR3 DNA reads TGCGCCAGCAGCTTGAAGCGGGCCCCATCCTACGAGCAGTACTTC. It yields the protein CASSLKRAPSYEQYF.

The chain uses TRBV5-1 and TRBJ1-1; D is perhaps TRBD1 (5 bases). Trimming stripped 4 bases from V and 1 base from J, with 14 bases between. CDR1 and CDR2 from the germline V gene are SGHRS and YFSETQ. CDR3 size: 15 residues. The CDR3 spells CASSLTGLKNTEAFF. CDR3 in DNA: TGCGCCAGCAGCCTGACGGGACTCAAGAACACTGAAGCTTTCTTT.

This chain joins TRBV12-5 and TRBJ2-3; D ambiguous. V was clipped by 7 bases and J by 0 bases, with 17 bases between them. The CDR3 loop spans 16 amino acids. The germline V gene has CDR1 LGHNT and CDR2 FRNRAP. The CDR3 spells CASALIVGPSTDTQYF. CDR3 nucleotide sequence: TGTGCTAGTGCCCTTATCGTGGGCCCTAGCACAGATACGCAGTATTTT.

The rearrangement joins TRBV19 to TRBJ1-2; no clear D. V shed 6 bases and J shed 6 bases, with 14 bases lying between them. Germline V gene sequence: CDR1 LNHDA, CDR2 SQIVND (reference sequence). This CDR3 is built from 13 residues. The CDR3 coding sequence is TGTGCCAGTAGCCCCAGACCTCGGAATGGCTACACCTTC. This encodes CASSPRPRNGYTF.

This clonotype showed up just a few times. The rearrangement uses TRBV14 and TRBJ2-7; D is possibly TRBD1 (6 bases). The CDR3 consists of 17 residues. The V gene lost 3 bases and the J gene lost 0 bases, with 18 bases spanning the gap. CDR1 is SGHDN and CDR2 is FVKESK in the germline V gene. The DNA of the CDR3 is TGTGCCAGCAGCCAGTGGCTGGCCAGGGGAGTCTCCTACGAGCAGTACTTC. It codes for CASSQWLARGVSYEQYF.

The sample holds a few counts of this clonotype. The chain combines TRBV10-3 with TRBJ2-7, with 7 nucleotides matching TRBD2. Germline CDR1 and CDR2: ENHRY and SYGVKD. The CDR3 sequence is 16 residues long. V trimming: 3 bases; J trimming: 6 bases; junction bases outside the gene matches: 14. CDR3: CAISEAGAGVASEQYF. Written as DNA, the CDR3 is TGTGCCATCAGTGAAGCAGGTGCGGGAGTTGCGTCCGAGCAGTACTTC.

This clonotype showed up just once. The chain has TRBV5-4 and TRBJ1-2, with D perhaps TRBD1 (5 bases). Germline V gene lookup returns CDR1 SGHNT and CDR2 YYREEE (reference sequence). The CDR3 is made up of 15 amino acids. V lost 5 bases, J lost 3 bases, and 17 bases lay in between. The CDR3 loop is CASSPRVGGDYGYTF. As DNA, the CDR3 is TGTGCCAGCAGTCCCAGGGTTGGGGGTGACTATGGCTACACCTTC. The variable domain in full, completed from reference TRBV5-4 and TRBJ1-2, reads ETGVTQSPTHLIKTRGQQVTLRCSSQSGHNTVSWYQQALGQGPQFIFQYYREEENGRGNFPPRFSGLQFPNYSSELNVNALELDDSALYLCASSPRVGGDYGYTFGSGTRLTVV.

This chain uses TRBV11-3 with TRBJ2-1, with D perhaps matching TRBD1 (5 bases). Trimming removed 0 bases at V and 0 bases at J, with 12 bases between. The CDR3 has 17 residues. Germline values: CDR1 SGHNT, CDR2 YENEEA. CDR3 nucleotide sequence: TGTGCCAGCAGCTTAGATCGCTGGCAGGGCTCCTACAATGAGCAGTTCTTC. Translated, it gives CASSLDRWQGSYNEQFF.

The chain is built from TRBV9 and TRBJ2-7; 11 bases line up with TRBD1. CDR1 and CDR2 from the germline V gene are SGDLS and YYNGEE. The CDR3 has 14 amino acids. The J segment lost 7 bases and the V segment lost 3 bases, leaving 6 bases of the junction unmatched. The CDR3 is CASSDGGQGGEQYF. CDR3 bases: TGTGCCAGCAGCGATGGGGGACAGGGGGGTGAGCAGTACTTC. The entire variable domain, with the rest obtained from reference TRBV9 and TRBJ2-7, is as follows: DSGVTQTPKHLITATGQRVTLRCSPRSGDLSVYWYQQSLDQGLQFLIQYYNGEERAKGNILERFSAQQFPDLHSELNLSSLELGDSALYFCASSDGGQGGEQYFGPGTRLTVT.

In its sample, this clonotype was seen a few times. The chain has TRBV5-1 and TRBJ2-3; 11 bases align to TRBD2. Trimming took 3 bases from V and 0 from J; bases not matched to a gene: 3. In germline, CDR1 is SGHRS, CDR2 YFSETQ. The CDR3 is 16 amino acids. CDR3 sequence: CASSSSSGGSTDTQYF. The DNA for the CDR3 is TGCGCCAGCAGCTCCTCTAGCGGGGGGAGCACAGATACGCAGTATTTT.

This clonotype was counted between two and nine times. J is TRBJ2-3 and V is TRBV7-9, with D maybe TRBD2 (5 bases). The germline V gene has CDR1 SEHNR and CDR2 FQNEAQ (reference sequence). The CDR3 contains 15 residues. V lost 3 bases and J lost 3, with 13 bases in between. CDR3 bases: TGTGCCAGCAGCTTCGAGGGCATAGGAACAGATACGCAGTATTTT. This codes for CASSFEGIGTDTQYF.

The chain joins TRBV10-3 to TRBJ1-3; no definite D call. CDR3 size: 15 residues. Germline CDR1 and CDR2: ENHRY and SYGVKD. Trimming took 2 bases from V and 3 from J, leaving 11 bases between them. CDR3 bases: TGTGCCATCAGTGAGCCCACTACCCATGGAAACACCATATATTTT. Encoded protein: CAISEPTTHGNTIYF.

CDR3 in amino acids: CASSEGQGDYEQYF. In DNA form, the CDR3 reads TGTGCCAGCAGTGAAGGACAGGGAGACTACGAGCAGTACTTC. The chain recombines TRBV6-1 with TRBJ2-7; 7 nucleotides align to TRBD1. CDR3 length: 14 residues. Per the germline V gene, CDR1 is MNHNS and CDR2 is SASEGT. V shed 1 base, J shed 3 bases, and the junction held 3 bases outside the gene matches.

The chain uses TRBV12-3 or TRBV12-4 and TRBJ2-5, with TRBD2 matching 9 bases. V lost 1 base to trimming and J lost 4 bases; unmatched junction nucleotides: 4. This CDR3 has 15 amino acids. The CDR3 spells CASSLGRGGRETQYF. CDR3 bases: TGTGCCAGCAGTTTAGGGCGGGGGGGGCGAGAGACCCAGTACTTC.

This clonotype was detected only a few times. The chain uses TRBV11-2 and TRBJ2-3; the D gene is possibly TRBD2 (6 bases). The CDR3 is 15 amino acids. Looked up from germline, CDR1 is SGHAT and CDR2 is FQNNGV. Trimming shortened V by 1 base and J by 3 bases, and 11 bases separated the two germline ends. CDR3 sequence (DNA): TGTGCCAGCAGCTTAGCGAGGACTACTACAGATACGCAGTATTTT. Protein product: CASSLARTTTDTQYF.

In this sample, this clonotype turned up a few times. This rearrangement joins TRBV29-1 to TRBJ2-1; TRBD2 matches 7 bases. The CDR3 loop spans 14 amino acids. V lost 3 bases and J lost 6; bases outside the gene matches: 8. Looked up from germline, CDR1 is SQVTM and CDR2 is ANQGSEA. CDR3 residues: CSVDPREVTNEQFF. The CDR3 nucleotides read TGCAGCGTTGACCCCCGGGAGGTAACCAATGAGCAGTTCTTC.

This clonotype appeared a few times. The chain employs TRBV4-1 and TRBJ1-2; no clear D. This CDR3 is 14 amino acids long. Germline CDR1 is MGHRA and CDR2 is YSYEKL. Trimming removed 4 bases from V and 4 bases from J, with 13 bases in between. The CDR3 DNA sequence: TGCGCCAGCAGCCCCATTGGATTGCCCTATGGCTACACCTTC. It is translated as CASSPIGLPYGYTF.

The sample holds a few counts of this clonotype. This rearrangement joins TRBV12-3 or TRBV12-4 to TRBJ2-7; no firm D call. Trimming cost V 3 bases and J 2 bases, with 17 bases left between them. The length of the CDR3 is 16 residues. The CDR3: CASSFDHSGYTYEQYF. As DNA, the CDR3 is TGTGCCAGCAGTTTCGATCATAGTGGGTACACCTACGAGCAGTACTTC.

This chain joins TRBV24-1 and TRBJ2-7, with no clear D. V was clipped by 3 bases and J by 0 bases, with 11 bases between them. Germline V CDR1 and CDR2: KGHDR, SFDVKD. The CDR3 sequence is 15 residues long. This CDR3 reads CATSDTASLSYEQYF. The CDR3 bases are TGTGCCACCAGTGATACAGCCAGCCTCTCCTACGAGCAGTACTTC.